The rows below give T cell receptor beta chains drawn from one sample of a study of control samples from healthy donors and cancer patients. Data came from immunoSEQ multiplex PCR; TCRdb stores just in-frame clones and leaves some out. The repertoire holds some 210,000 clones, with about nine tenths as singletons. Input material: blood. The receptors come from a man aged 25 to 45 in good health. The CDR3 runs from the conserved cysteine through the conserved F or W. Clone size is not always given. Where it is, it says once, few, many or a class for expanded clones.

V gene	clone size	J gene	CDR3 protein
TRBV6-1	NA	TRBJ1-2	CASSELDRGASGYTF
TRBV4-1	NA	TRBJ1-6	CASSPPGTANSPLHF
TRBV7-2	NA	TRBJ1-1	CASSLGGSNTEAFF
TRBV5-6	NA	TRBJ1-2	CASSLALWDRDYGYTF
TRBV27	NA	TRBJ2-2	CASSFGGFANTGELFF
TRBV5-4	NA	TRBJ2-4	CASSHQGVLAKNIQYF
TRBV20-1	NA	TRBJ1-1	CSASRGANTEAFF
TRBV12-5	NA	TRBJ1-1	CASGLEPNTEAFF
TRBV18	NA	TRBJ1-2	CASSPEEGSYGYTF
TRBV7-9	few	TRBJ2-1	CASSRRLKTYNEQFF
TRBV5-1	NA	TRBJ2-6	CASSALPGGSSGANVLTF
TRBV6-5	NA	TRBJ2-2	CASSPTNTGELFF
TRBV30	NA	TRBJ1-3	CAWRGTPGNTIYF
TRBV5-6	NA	TRBJ1-1	CASSLAPLGTEAFF
TRBV7-6	once	TRBJ2-2	CASSFGSGELFF
TRBV11-2	NA	TRBJ2-7	CASSSPGPGDYEQYF
TRBV5-1	NA	TRBJ2-3	CASKFSDTQYF
TRBV4-1	NA	TRBJ2-1	CASSQGQGIYNEQFF
TRBV7-9	NA	TRBJ1-2	CASSLDRGLSYGYTF
TRBV2	NA	TRBJ1-5	CASSWDRSSNQPQHF
TRBV27	NA	TRBJ1-2	CASRSIQGAVGYTF
TRBV19	NA	TRBJ2-3	CASSWGFTTDTQYF
TRBV19	NA	TRBJ1-4	CASRKIDINEKLFF
TRBV27	once	TRBJ1-2	CASRTGGDYGYTF
TRBV5-1	NA	TRBJ1-4	CASSLGWQGTNEKLFF
TRBV3-1/TRBV3-2	NA	TRBJ1-5	CASSQDRRRHQPQHF
TRBV18	NA	TRBJ2-3	CASSTMYGLTDFISTDTQYF
TRBV19	NA	TRBJ1-4	CASSVTSLEWEKLFF
TRBV11-2	NA	TRBJ2-3	CASSLDRARTDTQYF
TRBV29-1	NA	TRBJ1-4	CSVRLGARSNEKLFF
TRBV27	NA	TRBJ2-2	CASSLTGLAGGGTGELFF
TRBV7-9	NA	TRBJ2-1	CASSLTRPNEQFF
TRBV2	NA	TRBJ1-1	CASSGYTGRTEAFF
TRBV18	NA	TRBJ1-1	CASSPENLRGSEAFF
TRBV5-4	few	TRBJ1-6	CASRANTGTTLHF
TRBV14	NA	TRBJ2-1	CASSQGITSGGYNEQFF
TRBV7-3	once	TRBJ2-1	CASSLTGTSGGKQFF
TRBV7-8	NA	TRBJ2-7	CASSLAWPSGGLYEQYF
TRBV5-6	once	TRBJ2-3	CASSPTRSTDTQYF